The 30 T cell receptor beta chains reported below all come from one sample, sequenced in a study of response to subunit inactivated influenza vaccine. TCRdb ran MiXCR on the RT-PCR reads and lists one entry per CDR3 protein. The table has roughly 670,000 distinct CDR3 sequences, approximately 15% seen once. The material was PBMCs from blood, obtained 14 days before vaccination. The receptors derive from a man between 45 and 60 years old who received an inactivated influenza vaccine.

V and J are TRBV29-1 and TRBJ2-2; TRBD1 matches at 8 bases. The CDR3 spans 13 residues. The ends lost 4 bases at V and 4 bases at J; junction bases unmatched: 2. Germline loops: CDR1 SQVTM, CDR2 ANQGSEA. The CDR3 sequence is CSVGTGFTGELFF. In DNA form, the CDR3 reads TGCAGCGTTGGGACAGGGTTCACCGGGGAGCTGTTTTTT.

This clonotype was counted between two and nine times. The J gene is TRBJ2-3, the V gene TRBV10-3, with 12 bases that match TRBD2. The germline gives CDR1 ENHRY, CDR2 SYGVKD. V lost 0 bases, J lost 2 bases, and 9 bases stayed unmatched. The CDR3 length is 19 residues. The CDR3 coding sequence is TGTGCCATCAGTGAGTCGTGGCTAGCGGGGGGGCCGAACACAGATACGCAGTATTTT. Translated: CAISESWLAGGPNTDTQYF.

The rearrangement links TRBV15 to TRBJ2-7, with 7 bases identical to TRBD1. The CDR3 sequence is 14 residues long. Germline-derived CDR1 and CDR2 are LNHNV and YYDKDF (reference sequence). The V segment lost 4 bases and the J segment 5 bases; nucleotides outside the gene matches: 8. The CDR3 DNA reads as TGTGCCACCAGCAAGCGGCAGGGGGTGCACGAGCAGTACTTC. Its protein product is CATSKRQGVHEQYF.

V gene TRBV3-1 combines with J gene TRBJ2-2, with D unclear. Germline V gene lookup returns CDR1 LGHDT and CDR2 YNNKEL (reference sequence). The CDR3 spans 14 residues. V lost 2 bases, J lost 9 bases, and 13 bases lay in between. The CDR3 is CASSQIQTKWELFF. The CDR3 DNA sequence: TGTGCCAGCAGCCAAATCCAAACCAAGTGGGAGCTGTTTTTT.

This clonotype was observed a few times. The chain has TRBV5-1 and TRBJ1-1; possible D gene TRBD1, 5 bases. Germline CDR1 and CDR2: SGHRS and YFSETQ. V was pared by 5 bases and J by 4 bases, with 15 bases between. The CDR3 totals 14 residues. CDR3 DNA: TGCGCCAGCAGACTTCCCGGCGGGGGCACTGAAGCTTTCTTT. It is translated as CASRLPGGGTEAFF.

V is TRBV3-1 and J is TRBJ2-4; D may match TRBD1 or TRBD2 (6 bases each). Germline CDR1 and CDR2: LGHDT and YNNKEL (reference sequence). This CDR3 comprises 21 residues. V was pared by 1 base and J by 3 bases, with 28 bases between. This CDR3 reads CASSQASDPVGGPKDKNIQYF. Here the CDR3 DNA reads TGTGCCAGCAGCCAAGCTTCCGATCCAGTCGGGGGCCCCAAGGACAAAAACATTCAGTACTTC.

A few counts support this clonotype. CDR3 coding DNA: TGTGCCAGCAGCTTAGTGGCTTGGCCGAGCACAGATACGCAGTATTTT. Amino acid sequence: CASSLVAWPSTDTQYF. This rearrangement joins TRBV7-9 to TRBJ2-3; D not resolved. Trimming removed 1 base from V and 0 bases from J, with 11 bases in between. The CDR3 sequence is 16 residues long. Germline V gene lookup returns CDR1 SEHNR and CDR2 FQNEAQ (reference sequence).

This chain links TRBV10-3 with TRBJ2-1; TRBD2 might be the D (6 bases). CDR1 and CDR2 (germline): ENHRY, SYGVKD. This CDR3 spans 13 amino acids. The V end lost 2 bases, the J end lost 9 bases, and 11 bases lay between the germline ends. The CDR3 here is CAISEGQGGEQFF. The CDR3 region has the DNA TGTGCCATCAGTGAGGGGCAGGGAGGTGAGCAGTTCTTC.

This clonotype occurred a few times. The chain recombines TRBV18 with TRBJ2-7; D call uncertain. CDR3 length: 15 residues. CDR1 and CDR2 from the germline V gene are KGHSH and LQKENI. Trimming pared 3 bases from V and 2 bases from J, leaving 14 bases between. CDR3 region: CASSPNRGGAYEQYF. DNA for the CDR3: TGTGCCAGCTCACCGAACCGCGGCGGAGCCTACGAGCAGTACTTC.

This chain uses TRBV18 with TRBJ2-7; D is unresolved. Trimming removed 3 bases at V and 0 bases at J, with 12 bases between. The CDR3 length is 15 residues. The germline V gene encodes CDR1 KGHSH and CDR2 LQKENI. Written as DNA, the CDR3 is TGTGCCAGCTCACCGGCCGGCAGACCCTCCTACGAGCAGTACTTC. Its protein product is CASSPAGRPSYEQYF.

The gene calls are TRBV28 and TRBJ2-7, with a tentative D call TRBD1 (5 bases). Germline CDR1 MDHEN, CDR2 SYDVKM. The CDR3 consists of 15 residues. V gave up 7 bases and J gave up 3 bases, with 19 bases separating them. In DNA, the CDR3 is TGTGCCAGCAACACCCGTCAGGGCTCCCACTACGAGCAGTACTTC. It yields the protein CASNTRQGSHYEQYF.

This sequence joins TRBV4-1 and TRBJ1-2; TRBD1 matches at 8 bases. The germline CDR1 and CDR2 sequences are MGHRA and YSYEKL. CDR3 length: 15 residues. V lost 7 bases, J lost 5 bases, and 12 bases stayed unmatched. The CDR3 nucleotides are TGCGCCAGCACCCCCCTGGACAGGGCAGGGTATGGCTACACCTTC. Translating it yields CASTPLDRAGYGYTF.

This chain links TRBV5-1 with TRBJ1-2; TRBD1 matches at 7 bases. The length of the CDR3 is 15 residues. The germline gives CDR1 SGHRS, CDR2 YFSETQ. Trimming removed 7 bases from V and 1 base from J; junction bases left unmatched: 10. The CDR3 here is CASGLRQGSNYGYTF. The CDR3 DNA is TGCGCCAGCGGACTTAGACAGGGTAGTAACTATGGCTACACCTTC.

The genes are TRBV12-3 or TRBV12-4 and TRBJ1-2; D possibly corresponds to TRBD1 (5 bases). The V and J ends lost 5 bases and 4 bases respectively, with 11 bases between them. CDR3 size: 13 residues. CDR3 nucleotide sequence: TGTGCCAGCAGTACAGGTCCCCCCTATGGCTACACCTTC. Protein sequence: CASSTGPPYGYTF.

This clonotype was detected a few times. V usage is TRBV4-2 and J usage is TRBJ2-6, with 14 nucleotides matching TRBD2. The junction had 10 bases not matched to a gene; V was cut back by 3 bases and J by 3 bases. The CDR3 runs to 20 residues. Germline CDR1 reads LGHNA; CDR2 reads YNFKEQ. CDR3 residues: CASSQEPGLAGVSGANVLTF. CDR3 bases: TGTGCCAGCAGCCAGGAGCCGGGACTAGCGGGAGTCAGTGGGGCCAACGTCCTGACTTTC.

The rearrangement links TRBV5-1 to TRBJ1-1; 8 bases align to TRBD1. V was pared by 4 bases and J by 6 bases, with 11 bases of the junction left unmatched. CDR1 and CDR2 (germline): SGHRS, YFSETQ. This CDR3 contains 15 residues. In DNA form, the CDR3 reads TGCGCCAGCAGCGGGGACAGGTCGCCGGTCGCTGAAGCTTTCTTT. Its translation is CASSGDRSPVAEAFF.

The chain recombines TRBV5-1 with TRBJ1-4, with TRBD1 matching 9 bases. CDR1 SGHRS and CDR2 YFSETQ come from the germline V gene. The CDR3 consists of 14 residues. V lost 2 bases, J lost 7 bases, and 3 bases stayed unmatched. The CDR3 loop is CASSLGTGSEKLFF. CDR3 DNA sequence: TGCGCCAGCAGCTTAGGGACAGGGAGTGAAAAACTGTTTTTT.

The V call is TRBV3-1, the J call TRBJ1-6; D perhaps matches TRBD1 (5 bases). The CDR3 is 17 amino acids. Germline-derived CDR1 and CDR2 are LGHDT and YNNKEL (reference sequence). CDR3 coding DNA: TGTACCCGCAGTTTGCTTCCCTCGGGACGGTCTAATTCACCCCTCCACTTT. This encodes CTRSLLPSGRSNSPLHF. The full variable domain, its missing parts supplied by reference TRBV3-1 and TRBJ1-6, is DTAVSQTPKYLVTQMGNDKSIKCEQNLGHDTMYWYKQDSKKFLKIMFSYNNKELIINETVPNRFSPKSPDKAHLNLHINSLELGDSAVYFCTRSLLPSGRSNSPLHFGNGTRLTVT.

Only a few counts were recorded for this clonotype. The chain has TRBV6-2 or TRBV6-3 and TRBJ2-5; 8 bases agree with TRBD2. This CDR3 comprises 16 residues. After removal of 5 bases from V and 2 bases from J, the junction contained 10 bases not matched to a gene. CDR1 is MNHEY, CDR2 SVGEGT, per germline. The CDR3 region is CASSTLTGTRQETQYF. The CDR3 coding sequence is TGTGCCAGCAGTACGTTAACCGGGACTAGACAAGAGACCCAGTACTTC.

The CDR3, as DNA: TGTGCCAGCAGCTTATGGTCTGAAGCTTTCTTT. This encodes CASSLWSEAFF. The chain combines TRBV7-9 with TRBJ1-1, with D unresolved. This CDR3 spans 11 amino acids. Looked up from germline, CDR1 is SEHNR and CDR2 is FQNEAQ (reference sequence). Trimming pared 2 bases from V and 6 bases from J, leaving 4 bases between.

The chain recombines TRBV5-5 with TRBJ2-5; TRBD2 might be the D (6 bases). This CDR3 is built from 13 residues. The germline gives CDR1 SGHKS, CDR2 YYEKEE (reference sequence). V shed 1 base and J shed 5 bases, with 9 bases lying between them. The CDR3, as DNA: TGTGCCAGCAGCTTGTACCTAGCGGAGACCCAGTACTTC. It encodes CASSLYLAETQYF.

The rearrangement joins TRBV25-1 to TRBJ2-7, with D possibly being TRBD2 (6 bases). This CDR3 comprises 13 residues. Germline V gene lookup returns CDR1 MGHDK and CDR2 SYGVNS. The V and J ends lost 4 bases and 6 bases respectively, with 13 bases between them. CDR3 sequence (DNA): TGTGCCAGCAGTGGAAGGACTACTTCCGAGCAGTACTTC. This codes for CASSGRTTSEQYF.

The table lists this clonotype with a few counts. This rearrangement joins TRBV6-5 to TRBJ2-1; D gene ambiguous. Trimming took off 0 bases at V and 10 bases at J, with 13 bases between the two ends. This CDR3 contains 14 residues. Germline CDR1 reads MNHEY; CDR2 reads SVGAGI. The DNA of the CDR3 is TGTGCCAGCAGTTACTCGAGTCTTCAAAGGGAGCAGTTCTTC. Protein product: CASSYSSLQREQFF.

This clonotype was counted many times. The chain joins TRBV7-6 to TRBJ2-1, with D possibly being TRBD1 (5 bases). With 1 base removed from V and 0 bases from J, the gap between germline ends came to 10 bases. CDR3 length equals 16 residues. CDR1 is SGHVS, CDR2 FNYEAQ, per germline. The CDR3 sequence: CASSLVGQGSYNEQFF. CDR3 coding DNA: TGTGCCAGCAGCTTAGTGGGCCAGGGCTCCTACAATGAGCAGTTCTTC.

This clonotype was recorded at least ten times. The chain joins TRBV20-1 to TRBJ1-2; TRBD1 aligns across 7 bases. The CDR3 covers 13 residues. V trimming: 1 base; J trimming: 10 bases; junction bases outside the gene matches: 9. Germline V gene sequence: CDR1 DFQATT, CDR2 SNEGSKA (reference sequence). This CDR3 is CSARGRDRETYTF. The CDR3 DNA reads as TGCAGTGCTAGAGGCCGCGACAGGGAGACCTACACCTTC.

The J gene is TRBJ2-1, the V gene TRBV9; 8 bases map to TRBD1. The CDR3 spans 15 residues. V lost 1 base, J lost 8 bases, and 8 bases stayed unmatched. Germline values: CDR1 SGDLS, CDR2 YYNGEE. For the CDR3, the DNA is TGTGCCAGCAGCGTATCCGCAGGGGGCTTGGATGAGCAGTTCTTC. Protein sequence: CASSVSAGGLDEQFF.

This clonotype was counted once. V is TRBV5-1 and J is TRBJ2-6, with no clear D. V lost 6 bases, J lost 2 bases, and 15 bases lay in between. Germline V gene sequence: CDR1 SGHRS, CDR2 YFSETQ. The CDR3 has 16 amino acids. The CDR3 sequence: CASNRGGKAGANVLTF. The CDR3 bases are TGCGCCAGCAACCGTGGTGGTAAGGCTGGGGCCAACGTCCTGACTTTC.

There are a few counts of this clonotype. V usage is TRBV5-6 and J usage is TRBJ2-7, with a tentative D call TRBD2 (6 bases). The ends were cut back, 4 bases at V and 2 bases at J, with 16 bases in the middle. This CDR3 spans 15 amino acids. From germline, CDR1 is SGHDT and CDR2 YYEEEE. The CDR3 DNA follows: TGTGCCAGCAGCCCACCCATGGGGGGAACCTACGAGCAGTACTTC. Translation: CASSPPMGGTYEQYF.

This rearrangement joins TRBV4-3 to TRBJ2-3; D might be TRBD2 (5 bases). CDR3 length equals 15 residues. Germline assignment: CDR1 LGHNA and CDR2 YSLEER. V shed 1 base and J shed 5 bases, with 13 bases lying between them. The CDR3 region is CASSQAFRELDTQYF. The CDR3 nucleotides read TGCGCCAGCAGCCAAGCGTTCCGGGAATTAGATACGCAGTATTTT.

V and J are TRBV6-5 and TRBJ2-5; TRBD2 matches 8 bases. The germline CDR1 and CDR2 sequences are MNHEY and SVGAGI. CDR3 length: 17 amino acids. J lost 7 bases, V lost 0 bases, and 13 bases had no gene match. The CDR3 region has the DNA TGTGCCAGCAGTTACTCCGCTTCTAGCGGGCCCCATGGGACCCAGTACTTC. Residues: CASSYSASSGPHGTQYF.